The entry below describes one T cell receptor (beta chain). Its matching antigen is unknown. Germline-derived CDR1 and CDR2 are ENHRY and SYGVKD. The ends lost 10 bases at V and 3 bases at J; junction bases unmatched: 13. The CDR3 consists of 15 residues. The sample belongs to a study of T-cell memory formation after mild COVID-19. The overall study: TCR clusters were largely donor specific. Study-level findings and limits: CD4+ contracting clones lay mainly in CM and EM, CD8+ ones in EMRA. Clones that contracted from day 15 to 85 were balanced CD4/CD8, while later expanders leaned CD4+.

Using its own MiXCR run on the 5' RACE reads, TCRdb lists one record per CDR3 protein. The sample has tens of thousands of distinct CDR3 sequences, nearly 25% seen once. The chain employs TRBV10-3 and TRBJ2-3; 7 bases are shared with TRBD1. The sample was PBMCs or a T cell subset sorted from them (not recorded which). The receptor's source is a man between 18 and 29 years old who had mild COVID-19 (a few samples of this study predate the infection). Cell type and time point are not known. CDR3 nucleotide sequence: TGTGCCACTACCGAACGACAGGGAATAACAGATACGCAGTATTTT. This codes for CATTERQGITDTQYF.